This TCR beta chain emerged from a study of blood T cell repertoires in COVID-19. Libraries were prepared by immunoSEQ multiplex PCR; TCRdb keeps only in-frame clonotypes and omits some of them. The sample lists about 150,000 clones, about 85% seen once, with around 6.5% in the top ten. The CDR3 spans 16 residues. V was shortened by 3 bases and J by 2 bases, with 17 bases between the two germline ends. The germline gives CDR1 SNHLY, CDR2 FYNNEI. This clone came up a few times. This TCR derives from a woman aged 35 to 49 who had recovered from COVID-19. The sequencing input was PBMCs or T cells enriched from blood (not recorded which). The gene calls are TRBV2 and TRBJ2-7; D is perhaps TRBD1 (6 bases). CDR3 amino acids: CASSDFLVTGTYEQYF. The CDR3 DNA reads TGTGCCAGCAGTGATTTTCTCGTGACAGGAACCTACGAGCAGTACTTC.